These 8 T cell receptor beta chains were all obtained from the same sample, sequenced in a study of T cells after somatic rescue of genetic block. This table comes from immunoSEQ multiplex PCR, and its TCRdb copy is limited to in-frame clones, with some not included. The table shows tens of thousands of clones, with under 95% occurring only once. The sample taken for sequencing was peripheral blood mononuclear cells (PBMCs). Receptor source: a man in his forties.

This clone was detected only once. V usage is TRBV6-5 and J usage is TRBJ2-4, with D hard to call. V lost 6 bases, J lost 3 bases, and 9 bases lay in between. Germline CDR1 and CDR2: MNHEY and SVGAGI. CDR3 length equals 13 residues. The CDR3 coding sequence is TGTGCCAGCAGCACGGATTTCAAAAACATTCAGTACTTC. This encodes CASSTDFKNIQYF.

This chain uses TRBV6-6 with TRBJ2-7, with TRBD2 matching over 7 bases. The CDR3 spans 15 residues. Germline lookup yields CDR1 MNHNY and CDR2 SVGAGI (reference sequence). Trimming cost V 5 bases and J 3 bases; bases outside gene matches: 10. This CDR3 is CASSPGTNSGYEQYF. For the CDR3, the DNA is TGTGCCAGCAGTCCCGGGACTAACTCAGGCTACGAGCAGTACTTC.

This clone was detected only a few times. The chain recombines TRBV2 with TRBJ1-1; D unclear. V was trimmed by 5 bases and J by 1 base, leaving 11 bases between them. This CDR3 has 14 amino acids. The germline gives CDR1 SNHLY, CDR2 FYNNEI. This CDR3 reads CASSTPWGNTEAFF. The CDR3 DNA is TGTGCCAGCAGTACCCCGTGGGGGAACACTGAAGCTTTCTTT.

The V call is TRBV11-2, the J call TRBJ2-2, with D unresolved. Germline CDR1 reads SGHAT; CDR2 reads FQNNGV. V shed 1 base and J shed 7 bases, with 13 bases lying between them. CDR3 size: 15 residues. The CDR3 region is CASSLAPRWDGELFF. In DNA, the CDR3 is TGTGCCAGCAGCTTAGCCCCCCGATGGGACGGGGAGCTGTTTTTT.

The V gene is TRBV19, the J gene TRBJ1-5; TRBD1 agrees at 9 bases. This CDR3 has 15 residues. The V gene's germline CDR1 is LNHDA and CDR2 SQIVND (reference sequence). Germline trimming cut 5 bases from V and 2 bases from J; bases unmatched to any gene: 4. The CDR3 reads CASSVTGGGNQPQHF. CDR3 in DNA: TGTGCCAGTAGTGTAACAGGGGGCGGCAATCAGCCCCAGCATTTT.

The J gene is TRBJ2-5, the V gene TRBV10-3; D is unclear. The CDR3 totals 17 residues. Germline V gene lookup returns CDR1 ENHRY and CDR2 SYGVKD. V was clipped by 2 bases and J by 1 base, with 17 bases between them. This CDR3 reads CAISEIMPGLTQETQYF. The CDR3 DNA reads as TGTGCCATCAGTGAGATCATGCCAGGCCTAACCCAAGAGACCCAGTACTTC.

The V call is TRBV15, the J call TRBJ2-7; D possibly corresponds to TRBD1 (5 bases). The CDR3 has 14 amino acids. CDR1 is LNHNV, CDR2 YYDKDF, per germline (reference sequence). V gave up 1 base and J gave up 3 bases, with 10 bases separating them. The CDR3 is CATSRGPQGYEQYF. DNA of the CDR3: TGTGCCACCAGCAGAGGTCCTCAGGGCTACGAGCAGTACTTC.

CDR3 coding DNA: TGCACCAGCCCCCCGGGGACCGGGGAAGAGGGAGACCAATTTTCCTACGAGCAGTACTTC. This encodes CTSPPGTGEEGDQFSYEQYF. This sequence joins TRBV1 and TRBJ2-7. TRBV1 is flagged as a pseudogene. The CDR3 runs 20 residues.